This T cell receptor beta chain is drawn from a study of shared clonotypes between healthy human individuals. Study results and limitations: Estimated richness was generally greater in naive than memory subsets. The study found lower generation probabilities in non-shared clonotypes than in those shared by all four donors.

Regarding this clone: Its antigen is still unknown. Other DNA sequences in the same sample also yield this CDR3.

Template for every sorted-subset replicate PCR totaled roughly 200 ng DNA, roughly 30,000 T cell genomes. The protocol was immunoSEQ multiplex PCR, while the TCRdb copy is restricted to in-frame clones and leaves out a portion. This table has some 2,100,000 clones, around 95% appearing once. Germline V CDR1 and CDR2: SGHRS, YFSETQ. V trimming: 4 bases; J trimming: 0 bases; junction bases outside the gene matches: 9. The CDR3 sequence is 16 residues long. The sequenced sample was naive CD4+ T cells sorted from blood. Subset of the sample: CD45RA+ positively selected. V and J are TRBV5-1 and TRBJ2-7, with 8 bases identical to TRBD1. The sequence was obtained from a man aged 18 to 29 in good health. The CDR3, as DNA: TGCGCCAGCAGCCTGAGGCCGGGACAGGTCTCCTACGAGCAGTACTTC. This codes for CASSLRPGQVSYEQYF.